The 14 T cell receptor beta chains below all came from one sample that was sequenced in a study of CD4 T cells in relation to SARS-CoV-2 and coronaviruses. Antigens for these TCRs are unknown. Using immunoSEQ multiplex PCR, the repertoire was profiled, and TCRdb retains in-frame clones only, with some absent. The table records approximately 30,000 clones, 60% to 80% of them present only once. Unexposed donor CD4+ T cells date from about 2011-2018, before the COVID-19 pandemic. Isolation of CD4+ T cells took place after approximately eleven days in culture. The specimen sequenced was CD4+ T cells from PBMCs, cultured in vitro. The receptors here all came from a human donor in good health.

The chain links TRBV19 to TRBJ2-7, with 9 bases fitting TRBD2. The CDR3 is 13 residues long. The V segment lost 5 bases and the J segment 3 bases; nucleotides outside the gene matches: 2. Germline-derived CDR1 and CDR2 are LNHDA and SQIVND (reference sequence). CDR3 DNA sequence: TGTGCCAGTAGTCTAGCGGGGAGCTACGAGCAGTACTTC. Residues: CASSLAGSYEQYF.

The chain links TRBV5-1 to TRBJ2-4, with 9 bases aligning to TRBD1. The CDR3 loop spans 16 amino acids. CDR1 is SGHRS, CDR2 YFSETQ, per germline. J gave up 3 bases and V 0 bases, and 4 bases lay outside the gene matches. This chain's CDR3 is CASSLVDRGGKNIQYF. The CDR3 DNA reads as TGCGCCAGCAGCTTGGTGGACAGGGGTGGCAAAAACATTCAGTACTTC.

The J gene is TRBJ2-5, the V gene TRBV14; D is undetermined. Germline lookup yields CDR1 SGHDN and CDR2 FVKESK. Between the trimmed V and J ends, which lost 2 bases and 4 bases, there was a span of 2 bases. This CDR3 has 11 amino acids. The CDR3 sequence: CASSQRETQYF. The CDR3 DNA is TGTGCCAGCAGCCAACGAGAGACCCAGTACTTC. Supplemented by reference TRBV14 and TRBJ2-5, the full variable domain reads EAGVTQFPSHSVIEKGQTVTLRCDPISGHDNLYWYRRVMGKEIKFLLHFVKESKQDESGMPNNRFLAERTGGTYSTLKVQPAELEDSGVYFCASSQRETQYFGPGTRLLVL.

The rearrangement links TRBV12-5 to TRBJ2-1; a possible D gene is TRBD2 (5 bases). Germline CDR1 LGHNT, CDR2 FRNRAP. Trimming cost V 6 bases and J 6 bases, with 15 bases left between them. The CDR3 is 14 residues long. The CDR3: CASGRQLAFNEQFF. The CDR3 DNA is TGTGCTAGTGGCCGCCAGCTAGCCTTCAATGAGCAGTTCTTC.

The sample holds one count of this clone. The J gene is TRBJ1-2, the V gene TRBV19; D is possibly TRBD1 (6 bases). V was trimmed by 4 bases and J by 8 bases, leaving 11 bases between them. CDR3 length: 12 amino acids. From germline, CDR1 is LNHDA and CDR2 SQIVND (reference sequence). Here the CDR3 DNA reads TGTGCCAGTAGTAACATAGGGGGAGGCTACACCTTC. Its protein is CASSNIGGGYTF.

The chain recombines TRBV19 with TRBJ1-1; weak D call: TRBD1 (5 bases). Germline V gene data show CDR1 as LNHDA and CDR2 as SQIVND (reference sequence). The V gene lost 7 bases and the J gene lost 5 bases, with 20 bases spanning the gap. This CDR3 comprises 15 residues. The chain's CDR3 is CASTPLVGVGTEAFF. The CDR3 nucleotides read TGTGCCAGTACTCCTCTCGTGGGGGTGGGAACTGAAGCTTTCTTT.

This clone was seen a few times. This sequence joins TRBV14 and TRBJ1-1; TRBD1 matches at 9 bases. V lost 1 base and J lost 4; bases outside the gene matches: 10. The CDR3 has 17 residues. Germline V gives CDR1 SGHDN, CDR2 FVKESK. The CDR3 DNA reads TGTGCCAGCAGCCAAGCGTCCGGGACAGGGTATGGCACTGAAGCTTTCTTT. Protein: CASSQASGTGYGTEAFF.

The rearrangement joins TRBV5-1 to TRBJ2-3; unclear D gene. V was shortened by 3 bases and J by 1 base, with 9 bases between the two germline ends. This CDR3 comprises 14 residues. Germline CDR1 is SGHRS and CDR2 is YFSETQ. The CDR3 bases are TGCGCCAGCAGCTATAGGGTACGCACAGATACGCAGTATTTT. Its translation: CASSYRVRTDTQYF.

This chain uses TRBV6-5 with TRBJ2-3; possibly TRBD2 for D (6 bases). V dropped 8 bases and J dropped 2 bases, with 14 bases sitting between them. CDR1 MNHEY and CDR2 SVGAGI come from the germline V gene. The CDR3 is made up of 14 amino acids. In nucleotides, the CDR3 is TGTGCCAGCCGCCCGGGGGTCACCACAGATACGCAGTATTTT. Protein: CASRPGVTTDTQYF.

The gene calls are TRBV3-1 (or the pseudogene TRBV3-2) and TRBJ2-1, with D uncertain. V gave up 4 bases and J gave up 1 base, with 17 bases separating them. The CDR3 loop spans 17 amino acids. CDR1 LGHDT and CDR2 YNNKEL come from the germline V gene (reference sequence). The CDR3 protein is CASSLSRHLFSYNEQFF. CDR3 DNA sequence: TGTGCCAGCAGCCTCTCTAGACACCTCTTTTCCTACAATGAGCAGTTCTTC.

This clone was detected only once. The chain uses TRBV5-1 and TRBJ2-2, with 10 bases that match TRBD1. The CDR3 contains 14 residues. Trimming took 2 bases from V and 7 from J; bases not matched to a gene: 2. Germline V lookup: CDR1 SGHRS, CDR2 YFSETQ. The CDR3 DNA reads TGCGCCAGCAGCTTCCGGACAGGGGGCGGGGAGCTGTTTTTT. Translated: CASSFRTGGGELFF.

This chain joins TRBV11-2 and TRBJ2-1; D is unclear. CDR3 length: 12 amino acids. Trimming removed 1 base from V and 7 bases from J, with 5 bases in between. The germline CDR1 and CDR2 sequences are SGHAT and FQNNGV. In DNA form, the CDR3 reads TGTGCCAGCAGCTTAGTGGAAAATGAGCAGTTCTTC. Its translation: CASSLVENEQFF.

This clone turned up a few times. This chain joins TRBV4-1 and TRBJ1-5; weak D call: TRBD1 (5 bases). CDR1 MGHRA and CDR2 YSYEKL come from the germline V gene. The CDR3 is 14 residues long. The ends were cut back, 1 base at V and 6 bases at J, with 10 bases in the middle. The chain's CDR3 is CASSQVTTGQPQHF. The CDR3 nucleotides are TGCGCCAGCAGCCAAGTCACCACAGGTCAGCCCCAGCATTTT.

This clone appeared a single time. This sequence joins TRBV9 and TRBJ2-1; 14 bases match TRBD2. This CDR3 has 19 amino acids. The ends lost 0 bases at V and 2 bases at J; junction bases unmatched: 7. CDR1 SGDLS and CDR2 YYNGEE come from the germline V gene. CDR3 sequence reads: CASSVGQTSGRAAYNEQFF. The CDR3 DNA reads as TGTGCCAGCAGCGTAGGACAGACTAGCGGGAGGGCCGCCTACAATGAGCAGTTCTTC.